This T cell receptor beta chain appears in the sequencing data of a study of beta chain features in type 1 diabetes. Whole-study context: Across the samples, 90 million to 120 million sorted cells were examined in total.

Study-level points and caveats: Highly expressing activated T cells could be over-counted with a cDNA template. Shorter TCRB CDR3s, moderately but significantly so, were found in Type 1 diabetes patients in all four CD4+ subsets. Whether TCRB rearrangement is influenced by HLA type was left unresolved in this analysis.

This CDR3 is 13 amino acids long. The germline CDR1 and CDR2 sequences are LGHNA and YSLEER. Between the trimmed V and J ends, which lost 0 bases and 5 bases, there was a span of 6 bases. This clone was counted ten times or more. Its antigen is unknown. The investigators reverse transcribed all of the isolated RNA, so they sequenced expressed TCRB transcripts. Assay: immunoSEQ multiplex PCR; the TCRdb copy retains only in-frame clones and omits some. Counted here are 150,000 to 190,000 clones, approximately 8.1% occurring once; the ten biggest clones make up approximately 0.69%. Sequences were obtained from central memory CD4+ T cells from blood. The V and J genes are TRBV4-3 and TRBJ2-3; tentatively, D is TRBD2 (5 bases). The source is a man younger than 30 in good health. CDR3 sequence: CASSQERGDTQYF. CDR3 coding DNA: TGCGCCAGCAGCCAAGAACGGGGAGATACGCAGTATTTT.